This T cell receptor (beta chain) comes out of a study of tumor-infiltrating lymphocytes in primary liver carcinoma. This clonotype has more than one count but fewer than ten. This CDR3 comprises 14 residues. In germline, CDR1 is LGHNA, CDR2 YNFKEQ. V was clipped by 3 bases and J by 0 bases, with 6 bases between them. Making TCR beta cDNA involved around 540 ng total RNA and a constant-region primer. Library construction for TCR beta comprised three nested multiplex PCR rounds performed with slightly modified ARM-PCR. Primers for the first two PCR rounds were TRBV1-TRBV30 forward primers and a C-beta reverse primer (approximately 10 cycles per round). One entry per CDR3 protein, called by TCRdb with MiXCR from the multiplex PCR reads. The sample has about 310,000 distinct CDR3 sequences; about three fifths are singletons. Extraction also yielded germline DNA, while blood RNA was obtained from unsorted whole blood.

J is TRBJ2-1 and V is TRBV4-2, with D uncertain. The origin of this receptor is a woman aged 25 to 39 with primary liver carcinoma and hepatitis B virus infection. The sequenced sample was peripheral blood. CDR3 in amino acids: CASSHGSSYNEQFF. The CDR3 nucleotides read TGTGCCAGCAGCCACGGTAGCTCCTACAATGAGCAGTTCTTC.